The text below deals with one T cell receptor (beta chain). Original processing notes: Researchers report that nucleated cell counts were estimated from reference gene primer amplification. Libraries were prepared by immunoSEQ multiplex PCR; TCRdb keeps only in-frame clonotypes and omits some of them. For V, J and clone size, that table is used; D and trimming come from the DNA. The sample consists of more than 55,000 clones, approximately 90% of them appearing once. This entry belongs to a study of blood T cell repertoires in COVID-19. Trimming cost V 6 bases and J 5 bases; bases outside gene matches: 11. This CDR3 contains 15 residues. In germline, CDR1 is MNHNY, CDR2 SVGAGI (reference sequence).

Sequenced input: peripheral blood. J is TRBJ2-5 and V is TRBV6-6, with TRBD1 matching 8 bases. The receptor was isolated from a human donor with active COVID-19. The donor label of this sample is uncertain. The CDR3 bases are TGTGCCAGCAGCCCTCAAGGGCAGGGGGCCGAGACCCAGTACTTC. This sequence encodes CASSPQGQGAETQYF.